The clone carrying this T cell receptor (beta chain) was seen a handful of times. What it recognizes is unknown. Looked up from germline, CDR1 is SEHNR and CDR2 is FQNEAQ (reference sequence). The V end was cut by 1 base, the J end by 2 bases, with 12 bases between. The CDR3 runs to 15 residues. This sample is part of a study of graft-versus-host responses after intestinal transplantation. Study summary: As for transplant type, recipients had multivisceral, liver-intestinal, or isolated intestinal grafts. Anti-thymocyte globulin induction preceded about 3 years of tacrolimus and steroid maintenance in all recipients. The study, taken as a whole, reports: Recipient-marrow GvH clones were detected, some having first appeared in ileum or blood. Elevated graft-versus-host to host-versus-graft clonal ratios in allografts were recorded for patients with graft-donor T cell macrochimerism.

Repertoires were generated with immunoSEQ multiplex PCR, while TCRdb's copy carries only in-frame clones and drops some. Among some 36,000 clones listed, approximately 94% were seen once. This clonotype was sampled from a human donor who was the organ donor for an intestinal transplant. V and J are TRBV7-9 and TRBJ2-7; TRBD1 might be the D (6 bases). Sequenced here: unstimulated CD4+ T cells sorted from spleen or lymph node cells, sampled before transplant. Written as DNA, the CDR3 is TGTGCCAGCAGCTTAGGAGGGGGAGAAACCTACGAGCAGTACTTC. It encodes CASSLGGGETYEQYF.